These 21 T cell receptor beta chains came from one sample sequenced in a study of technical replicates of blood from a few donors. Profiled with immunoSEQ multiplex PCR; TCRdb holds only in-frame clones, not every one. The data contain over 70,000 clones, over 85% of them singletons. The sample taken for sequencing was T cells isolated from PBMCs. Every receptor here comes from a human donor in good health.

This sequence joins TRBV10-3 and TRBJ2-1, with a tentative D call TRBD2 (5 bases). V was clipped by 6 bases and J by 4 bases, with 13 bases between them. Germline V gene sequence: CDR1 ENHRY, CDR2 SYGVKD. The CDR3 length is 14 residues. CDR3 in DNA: TGTGCCATCAGCGACCAAACTAGATACAATGAGCAGTTCTTC. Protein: CAISDQTRYNEQFF.

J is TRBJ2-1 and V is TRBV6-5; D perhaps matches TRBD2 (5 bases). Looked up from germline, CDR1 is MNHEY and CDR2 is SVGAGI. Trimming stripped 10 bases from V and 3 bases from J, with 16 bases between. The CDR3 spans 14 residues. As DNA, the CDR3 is TGTGCCACCAAGGGAGCTATACTCTACAATGAGCAGTTCTTC. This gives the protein CATKGAILYNEQFF.

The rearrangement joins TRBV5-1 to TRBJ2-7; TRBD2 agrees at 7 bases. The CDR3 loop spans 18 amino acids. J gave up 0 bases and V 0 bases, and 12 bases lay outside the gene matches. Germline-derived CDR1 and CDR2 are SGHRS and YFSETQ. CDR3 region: CASSLGKGLAVPSYEQYF. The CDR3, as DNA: TGCGCCAGCAGCTTGGGGAAAGGTCTAGCGGTTCCCTCCTACGAGCAGTACTTC.

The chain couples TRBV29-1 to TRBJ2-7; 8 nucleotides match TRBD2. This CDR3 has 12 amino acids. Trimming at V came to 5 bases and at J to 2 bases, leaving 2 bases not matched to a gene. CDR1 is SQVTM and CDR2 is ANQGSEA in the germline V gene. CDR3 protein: CSVTSGAYEQYF. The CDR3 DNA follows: TGCAGCGTTACTAGCGGAGCCTACGAGCAGTACTTC.

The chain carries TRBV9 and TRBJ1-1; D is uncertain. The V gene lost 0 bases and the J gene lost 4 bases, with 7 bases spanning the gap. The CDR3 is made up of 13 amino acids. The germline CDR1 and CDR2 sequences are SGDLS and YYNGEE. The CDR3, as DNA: TGTGCCAGCAGCGTAGCGTCGTTCACTGAAGCTTTCTTT. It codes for CASSVASFTEAFF.

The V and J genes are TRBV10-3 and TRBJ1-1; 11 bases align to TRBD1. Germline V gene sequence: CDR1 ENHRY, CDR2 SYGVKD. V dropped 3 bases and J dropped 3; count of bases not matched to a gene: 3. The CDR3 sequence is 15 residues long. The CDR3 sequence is CAISERDRGYTEAFF. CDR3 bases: TGTGCCATCAGTGAAAGGGACAGGGGGTACACTGAAGCTTTCTTT.

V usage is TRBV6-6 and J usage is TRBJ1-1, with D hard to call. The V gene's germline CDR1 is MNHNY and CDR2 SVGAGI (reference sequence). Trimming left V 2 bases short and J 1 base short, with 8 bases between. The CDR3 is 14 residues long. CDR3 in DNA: TGTGCCAGCAGTTACCGGGAAGGGAACACTGAAGCTTTCTTT. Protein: CASSYREGNTEAFF.

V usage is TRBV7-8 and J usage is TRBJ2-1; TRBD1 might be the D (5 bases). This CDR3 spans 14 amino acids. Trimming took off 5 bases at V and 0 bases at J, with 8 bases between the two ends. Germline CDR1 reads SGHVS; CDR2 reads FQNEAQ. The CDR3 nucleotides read TGTGCCAGCAGCATCAGGGTCTCCTACAATGAGCAGTTCTTC. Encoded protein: CASSIRVSYNEQFF. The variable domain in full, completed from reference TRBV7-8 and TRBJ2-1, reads GAGVSQSPRYKVAKRGQDVALRCDPISGHVSLFWYQQALGQGPEFLTYFQNEAQLDKSGLPSDRFFAERPEGSVSTLKIQRTQQEDSAVYLCASSIRVSYNEQFFGPGTRLTVL.

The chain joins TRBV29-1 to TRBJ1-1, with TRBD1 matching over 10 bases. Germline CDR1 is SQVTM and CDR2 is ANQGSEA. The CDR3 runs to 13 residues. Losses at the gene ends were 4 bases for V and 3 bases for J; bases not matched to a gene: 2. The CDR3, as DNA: TGCAGCGTTGTTGGGACAGGGGACACTGAAGCTTTCTTT. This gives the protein CSVVGTGDTEAFF.

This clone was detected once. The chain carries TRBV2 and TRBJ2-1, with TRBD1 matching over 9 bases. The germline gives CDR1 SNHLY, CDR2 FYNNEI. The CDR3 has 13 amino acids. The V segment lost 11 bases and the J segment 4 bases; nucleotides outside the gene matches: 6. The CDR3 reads CALGTGIYNEQFF. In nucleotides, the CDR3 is TGTGCCCTCGGGACAGGGATTTACAATGAGCAGTTCTTC.

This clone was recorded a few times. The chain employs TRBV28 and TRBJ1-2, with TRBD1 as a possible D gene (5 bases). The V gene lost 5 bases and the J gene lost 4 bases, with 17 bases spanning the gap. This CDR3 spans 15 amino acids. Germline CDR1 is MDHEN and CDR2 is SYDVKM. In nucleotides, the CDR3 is TGTGCCAGCAGTCAAGGGACTTTCGAGTCCTATGGCTACACCTTC. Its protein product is CASSQGTFESYGYTF.

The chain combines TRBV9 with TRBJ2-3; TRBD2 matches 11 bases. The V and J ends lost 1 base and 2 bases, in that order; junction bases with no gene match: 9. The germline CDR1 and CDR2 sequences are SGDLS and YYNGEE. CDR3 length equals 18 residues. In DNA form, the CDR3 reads TGTGCCAGCAGCGTACAACCGGGACTAGCGGATTCCACAGATACGCAGTATTTT. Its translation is CASSVQPGLADSTDTQYF.

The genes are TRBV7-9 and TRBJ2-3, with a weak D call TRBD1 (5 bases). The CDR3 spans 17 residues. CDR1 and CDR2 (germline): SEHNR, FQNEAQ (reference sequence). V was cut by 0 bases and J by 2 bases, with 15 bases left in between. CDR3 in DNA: TGTGCCAGCAGCTTAGCTGACCGAGGCAGGGACACAGATACGCAGTATTTT. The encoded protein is CASSLADRGRDTDTQYF.

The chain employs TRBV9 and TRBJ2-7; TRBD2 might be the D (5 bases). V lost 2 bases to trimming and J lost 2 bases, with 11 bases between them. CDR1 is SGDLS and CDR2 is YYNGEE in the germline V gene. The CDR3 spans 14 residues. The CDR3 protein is CASSVASGTYEQYF. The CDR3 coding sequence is TGTGCCAGCAGCGTCGCCAGCGGCACCTACGAGCAGTACTTC.

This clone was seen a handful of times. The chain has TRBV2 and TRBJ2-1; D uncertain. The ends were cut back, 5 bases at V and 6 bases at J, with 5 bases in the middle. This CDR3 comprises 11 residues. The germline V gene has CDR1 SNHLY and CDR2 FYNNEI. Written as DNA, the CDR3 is TGTGCCAGCAGTACTTCCAATGAGCAGTTCTTC. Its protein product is CASSTSNEQFF.

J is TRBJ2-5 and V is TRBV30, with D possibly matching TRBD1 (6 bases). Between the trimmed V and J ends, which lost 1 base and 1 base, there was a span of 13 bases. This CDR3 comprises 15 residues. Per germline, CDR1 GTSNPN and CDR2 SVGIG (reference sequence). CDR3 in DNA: TGTGCCTGGAGTGAGGGGACAAGCACCCAAGAGACCCAGTACTTC. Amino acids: CAWSEGTSTQETQYF.

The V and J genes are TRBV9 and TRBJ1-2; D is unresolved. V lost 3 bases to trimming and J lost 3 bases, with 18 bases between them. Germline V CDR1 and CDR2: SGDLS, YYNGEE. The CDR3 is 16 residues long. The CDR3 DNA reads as TGTGCCAGCAGCGGTGGAGGCACAGCTAATCACTATGGCTACACCTTC. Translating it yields CASSGGGTANHYGYTF.

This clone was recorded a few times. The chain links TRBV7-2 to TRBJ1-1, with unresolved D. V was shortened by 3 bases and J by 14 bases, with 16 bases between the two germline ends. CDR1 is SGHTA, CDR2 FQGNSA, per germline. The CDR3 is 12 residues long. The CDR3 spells CASSFTPRPPFF. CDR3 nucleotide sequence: TGTGCCAGCAGCTTTACTCCGCGCCCTCCCTTCTTT.

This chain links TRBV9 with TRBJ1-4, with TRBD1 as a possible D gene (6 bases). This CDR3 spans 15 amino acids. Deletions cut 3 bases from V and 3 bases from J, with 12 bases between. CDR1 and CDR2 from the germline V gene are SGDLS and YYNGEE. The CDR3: CASSAQGSSNEKLFF. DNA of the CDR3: TGTGCCAGCAGCGCCCAGGGGTCATCTAATGAAAAACTGTTTTTT.

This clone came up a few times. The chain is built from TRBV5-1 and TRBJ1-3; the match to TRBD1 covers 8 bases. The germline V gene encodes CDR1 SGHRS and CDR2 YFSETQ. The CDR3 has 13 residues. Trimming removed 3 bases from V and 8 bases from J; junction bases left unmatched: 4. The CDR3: CASSSGTGDTIYF. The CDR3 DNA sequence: TGCGCCAGCAGCTCAGGGACAGGAGACACCATATATTTT.

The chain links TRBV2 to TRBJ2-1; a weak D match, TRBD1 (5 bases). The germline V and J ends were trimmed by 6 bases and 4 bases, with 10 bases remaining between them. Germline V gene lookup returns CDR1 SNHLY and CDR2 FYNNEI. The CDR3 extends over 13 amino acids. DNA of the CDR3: TGTGCCAGCAGAACGGACACATACAATGAGCAGTTCTTC. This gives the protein CASRTDTYNEQFF. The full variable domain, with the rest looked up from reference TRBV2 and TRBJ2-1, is EPEVTQTPSHQVTQMGQEVILRCVPISNHLYFYWYRQILGQKVEFLVSFYNNEISEKSEIFDDQFSVERPDGSNFTLKIRSTKLEDSAMYFCASRTDTYNEQFFGPGTRLTVL.